Presented here are 28 T cell receptor beta chains from one specimen sequenced in a study of blood T cell repertoires in COVID-19. Here immunoSEQ multiplex PCR was the method, and the copy in TCRdb shows in-frame clones only, minus some. The table records about 320,000 clones, 83% of them present only once. Material: peripheral blood. Source of these receptors: a woman aged 45-59 years with acute or convalescent COVID-19.

The chain joins TRBV6-5 to TRBJ2-2, with D possibly being TRBD1 (6 bases). This CDR3 region has 14 residues. The V gene's germline CDR1 is MNHEY and CDR2 SVGAGI. The V end was cut by 11 bases, the J end by 3 bases, with 16 bases between. CDR3 residues: CASGAGADTGELFF. The CDR3 DNA reads as TGTGCCTCCGGGGCAGGGGCGGACACCGGGGAGCTGTTTTTT.

V and J are TRBV20-1 and TRBJ1-1, with D hard to call. Looked up from germline, CDR1 is DFQATT and CDR2 is SNEGSKA (reference sequence). The CDR3 is 11 amino acids. The CDR3 nucleotides are TGCACTTCGGGAATGAACACTGAAGCTTTCTTT. Its protein is CTSGMNTEAFF.

The rearrangement joins TRBV11-3 to TRBJ1-1, with unresolved D. V shed 5 bases and J shed 0 bases, with 7 bases lying between them. Germline V lookup: CDR1 SGHNT, CDR2 YENEEA. The CDR3 has 13 amino acids. The CDR3 DNA follows: TGTGCCAGCAGCAAACAGATGAACACTGAAGCTTTCTTT. Its translation: CASSKQMNTEAFF.

Worth noting for this clone: In the same sample, other DNA sequences code for this CDR3. The chain couples TRBV30 to TRBJ1-5, with D unclear. The length of the CDR3 is 13 residues. The ends were cut back, 2 bases at V and 2 bases at J, with 7 bases in the middle. Germline V gives CDR1 GTSNPN, CDR2 SVGIG (reference sequence). Here the CDR3 DNA reads TGTGCCTGGAGTTCGCAGGGCAATCAGCCCCAGCATTTT. This encodes CAWSSQGNQPQHF.

This rearrangement joins TRBV5-4 to TRBJ2-5, with 10 bases fitting TRBD2. The CDR3 loop spans 15 amino acids. Germline loops: CDR1 SGHNT, CDR2 YYREEE (reference sequence). V shed 3 bases and J 4 bases; nucleotides not matched to a gene: 6. CDR3 in DNA: TGTGCCAGCAGCTCAGCTAGCGGGAGAGGAGAGACCCAGTACTTC. Translating it yields CASSSASGRGETQYF.

This chain links TRBV3-1 (or the pseudogene TRBV3-2) with TRBJ1-2; D unclear. This CDR3 contains 13 residues. Germline V CDR1 and CDR2: LGHDT, YNNKEL (reference sequence). The V and J ends lost 5 bases and 2 bases respectively, with 9 bases between them. DNA of the CDR3: TGTGCCAGCAGCGAAGCCTTAAACTATGGCTACACCTTC. Encoded protein: CASSEALNYGYTF.

This chain uses TRBV5-1 with TRBJ1-1, with 8 nucleotides matching TRBD1. V lost 0 bases to trimming and J lost 3 bases; unmatched junction nucleotides: 4. The CDR3 sequence is 15 residues long. The germline gives CDR1 SGHRS, CDR2 YFSETQ. The CDR3 region has the DNA TGCGCCAGCAGCTTGGGACAGGGGAAGGACACTGAAGCTTTCTTT. It encodes CASSLGQGKDTEAFF.

The genes are TRBV24-1 and TRBJ1-2; D is possibly TRBD1 (5 bases). The CDR3 has 14 residues. Trimming pared 3 bases from V and 8 bases from J, leaving 15 bases between. Germline CDR1 is KGHDR and CDR2 is SFDVKD. CDR3 nucleotide sequence: TGTGCCACCAGTGATCCGCGCAGGGAAGAAGGCTACACCTTC. It codes for CATSDPRREEGYTF.

This clone was observed a few times. The V gene is TRBV24-1, the J gene TRBJ1-4; TRBD1 aligns across 9 bases. This CDR3 contains 12 residues. The V segment lost 9 bases and the J segment 8 bases; nucleotides outside the gene matches: 3. CDR1 and CDR2 from the germline V gene are KGHDR and SFDVKD. CDR3 protein: CATRGTGEKLFF. As DNA, the CDR3 is TGTGCCACCCGAGGGACAGGGGAAAAACTGTTTTTT.

The chain links TRBV10-3 to TRBJ2-5; TRBD1 might be the D (6 bases). The CDR3 extends over 13 amino acids. The germline CDR1 and CDR2 sequences are ENHRY and SYGVKD. The V gene lost 4 bases and the J gene lost 5 bases, with 11 bases spanning the gap. CDR3 amino acids: CAISANRAETQYF. Written as DNA, the CDR3 is TGTGCCATCAGTGCAAACAGGGCCGAGACCCAGTACTTC.

The chain couples TRBV12-3 or TRBV12-4 to TRBJ1-1; 10 bases agree with TRBD1. The CDR3 covers 12 residues. Trimming took 5 bases from V and 10 from J; bases not matched to a gene: 4. The CDR3 region has the DNA TGTGCCAGCAGTCGCGACAGGGGGCGAGCTTTCTTT. Translated: CASSRDRGRAFF.

Comment on this clone: The same CDR3 also results from other DNA sequences found in this sample. The rearrangement uses TRBV11-2 and TRBJ2-3; D gene ambiguous. Per the germline V gene, CDR1 is SGHAT and CDR2 is FQNNGV. The CDR3 spans 12 residues. V was cut by 5 bases and J by 3 bases, with 6 bases left in between. CDR3 DNA sequence: TGTGCCAGCAGCCTATCTACAGATACGCAGTATTTT. Translating gives CASSLSTDTQYF.

V gene TRBV11-1 combines with J gene TRBJ1-1; tentative D call: TRBD1 (6 bases). Germline CDR1 and CDR2: SGHAT and FQDESV (reference sequence). The CDR3 is 13 amino acids. Trimming removed 1 base at V and 4 bases at J, with 7 bases between. The chain's CDR3 is CASSLVRGTEAFF. The CDR3 DNA reads as TGTGCCAGCAGCTTAGTCAGGGGCACTGAAGCTTTCTTT. Based on the CDR3 plus reference TRBV11-1 and TRBJ1-1, the full variable domain is EAEVAQSPRYKITEKSQAVAFWCDPISGHATLYWYRQILGQGPELLVQFQDESVVDDSQLPKDRFSAERLKGVDSTLKIQPAELGDSAMYLCASSLVRGTEAFFGQGTRLTVV.

This chain uses TRBV6-5 with TRBJ2-3; D is perhaps TRBD1 (6 bases). The CDR3 is 13 residues long. V shed 7 bases and J shed 3 bases, with 11 bases lying between them. Germline assignment: CDR1 MNHEY and CDR2 SVGAGI. The CDR3 loop reads CASTRTDTDTQYF. The CDR3 bases are TGTGCCAGCACTCGGACAGATACAGATACGCAGTATTTT.

The chain combines TRBV6-5 with TRBJ1-1; possible D gene TRBD1, 6 bases. V lost 7 bases, J lost 10 bases, and 16 bases lay in between. Per germline, CDR1 MNHEY and CDR2 SVGAGI. The CDR3 covers 12 residues. The CDR3 spells CASTGHVQGAFF. The CDR3 nucleotides are TGTGCCAGCACCGGACACGTACAGGGAGCTTTCTTT.

V usage is TRBV12-3 or TRBV12-4 and J usage is TRBJ2-4, with D possibly TRBD2 on 6 matching bases. Trimming took off 7 bases at V and 6 bases at J, with 13 bases between the two ends. This CDR3 region has 13 residues. Written as DNA, the CDR3 is TGTGCCAGCACGCGGGACGGATTAAACATTCAGTACTTC. This gives the protein CASTRDGLNIQYF.

V is TRBV15 and J is TRBJ2-3; 10 nucleotides agree with TRBD1. J was trimmed by 0 bases and V by 3 bases; bases with no gene match: 15. The CDR3 sequence is 20 residues long. Germline assignment: CDR1 LNHNV and CDR2 YYDKDF (reference sequence). CDR3 protein: CATSSQTPDRGRFSTDTQYF. CDR3 bases: TGTGCCACCAGCAGTCAAACCCCCGACAGGGGGCGTTTTAGCACAGATACGCAGTATTTT.

The gene calls are TRBV9 and TRBJ1-2; tentative D call: TRBD1 (5 bases). The germline V and J ends were trimmed by 2 bases and 8 bases, with 16 bases remaining between them. CDR3 length: 14 amino acids. Looked up from germline, CDR1 is SGDLS and CDR2 is YYNGEE. CDR3 sequence (DNA): TGTGCCAGCAGCGTCGGGCAGGGTTTAGAGGGCTACACCTTC. Encoded protein: CASSVGQGLEGYTF. The full variable domain, completed using reference TRBV9 and TRBJ1-2, is DSGVTQTPKHLITATGQRVTLRCSPRSGDLSVYWYQQSLDQGLQFLIQYYNGEERAKGNILERFSAQQFPDLHSELNLSSLELGDSALYFCASSVGQGLEGYTFGSGTRLTVV.

This sequence joins TRBV10-3 and TRBJ1-2; 11 positions agree with TRBD1. J was trimmed by 4 bases and V by 6 bases; bases with no gene match: 4. CDR3 size: 14 residues. The V gene's germline CDR1 is ENHRY and CDR2 SYGVKD. The CDR3 bases are TGTGCCATCAGGGAGGGGACAGGGGGCTATGGCTACACCTTC. The encoded protein is CAIREGTGGYGYTF.

The rearrangement uses TRBV13 and TRBJ1-1; D gene unclear. CDR3 size: 13 residues. Per germline, CDR1 PRHDT and CDR2 FYEKMQ (reference sequence). Trimming took off 4 bases at V and 0 bases at J, with 6 bases between the two ends. CDR3 sequence: CASSSYMNTEAFF. The CDR3 bases are TGTGCCAGCAGCTCCTATATGAACACTGAAGCTTTCTTT.

V is TRBV19 and J is TRBJ2-1; TRBD2 aligns across 9 bases. With 3 bases clipped from V and 3 bases from J, the junction kept 3 bases outside the gene matches. Germline CDR1 reads LNHDA; CDR2 reads SQIVND (reference sequence). The CDR3 sequence is 15 residues long. For the CDR3, the DNA is TGTGCCAGTAGTATGGGTAGCGGGGGCTACAATGAGCAGTTCTTC. Amino acids: CASSMGSGGYNEQFF.

Here the CDR3 DNA reads TGTGCCAGCAGTGGATACAGGCCCGGGGAGCTGTTTTTT. This sequence encodes CASSGYRPGELFF. V gene TRBV12-3 or TRBV12-4 combines with J gene TRBJ2-2, with a tentative D call TRBD1 (5 bases). The CDR3 length is 13 residues. The V end was cut by 5 bases, the J end by 6 bases, with 10 bases between.

The genes are TRBV19 and TRBJ1-1; TRBD1 might be the D (6 bases). V gave up 4 bases and J gave up 5 bases, with 17 bases separating them. The CDR3 length is 15 residues. Germline values: CDR1 LNHDA, CDR2 SQIVND (reference sequence). CDR3 in amino acids: CASSNRQALGTEAFF. The CDR3 nucleotides read TGTGCCAGTAGTAATCGACAGGCCTTAGGAACTGAAGCTTTCTTT. Full variable domain (missing parts from reference TRBV19 and TRBJ1-1): DGGITQSPKYLFRKEGQNVTLSCEQNLNHDAMYWYRQDPGQGLRLIYYSQIVNDFQKGDIAEGYSVSREKKESFPLTVTSAQKNPTAFYLCASSNRQALGTEAFFGQGTRLTVV.

This clone was seen only once. The chain uses TRBV7-9 and TRBJ1-2; D remains unclear. V gave up 5 bases and J gave up 6 bases, with 10 bases separating them. CDR1 is SEHNR and CDR2 is FQNEAQ in the germline V gene (reference sequence). The CDR3 runs 12 residues. This CDR3 reads CASSPGLNGYTF. DNA of the CDR3: TGTGCCAGCAGCCCTGGCCTTAATGGCTACACCTTC.

This sequence joins TRBV19 and TRBJ1-1; no clear D gene. Looked up from germline, CDR1 is LNHDA and CDR2 is SQIVND (reference sequence). The CDR3 is 16 residues long. With 5 bases removed from V and 1 base from J, the gap between germline ends came to 17 bases. The CDR3 DNA reads as TGTGCCAGTAGTCCTCAGCGGACGGTGGCGAACACTGAAGCTTTCTTT. This encodes CASSPQRTVANTEAFF.

V usage is TRBV5-6 and J usage is TRBJ2-1; tentatively, D is TRBD2 (6 bases). The CDR3 sequence is 17 residues long. With 4 bases removed from V and 0 bases from J, the gap between germline ends came to 17 bases. CDR1 and CDR2 (germline): SGHDT, YYEEEE. For the CDR3, the DNA is TGTGCCAGCAGCGGACCCGGGAGCGGAGGCTCCTACAATGAGCAGTTCTTC. This gives the protein CASSGPGSGGSYNEQFF.

The chain employs TRBV12-3 or TRBV12-4 and TRBJ2-1, with TRBD1 as a possible D gene (6 bases). Trimming pared 5 bases from V and 6 bases from J, leaving 11 bases between. This CDR3 is built from 13 residues. CDR3 in amino acids: CASSPRGPNEQFF. CDR3 DNA sequence: TGTGCCAGCAGTCCCAGGGGCCCCAATGAGCAGTTCTTC.

V gene TRBV4-3 combines with J gene TRBJ1-2; perhaps TRBD1 as D (6 bases). Germline-derived CDR1 and CDR2 are LGHNA and YSLEER. V lost 6 bases to trimming and J lost 4 bases, with 12 bases between them. This CDR3 has 13 residues. Written as DNA, the CDR3 is TGCGCCAGCAGTGCGGGGGGCCCCTATGGCTACACCTTC. It is translated as CASSAGGPYGYTF.